The source of this T cell receptor (beta chain) is a study of metastatic and nonmetastatic thyroid tumors. Turning to the study itself: Blood and tumor or nodule tissue repertoires from malignant and benign thyroid patients were compared.

All patients reached thyroid surgery having received no treatment beforehand. TCRdb ran MiXCR on the PCR reads. The data hold around 46,000 clones, with 22% observed a single time. This clone was detected ten times or more. In the same sample, other DNA sequences code for this CDR3. The CDR3 covers 14 residues. V shed 3 bases and J shed 2 bases, with 11 bases lying between them. Sample: blood. The clonotype originates from a male donor with papillary thyroid cancer or a benign thyroid nodule (not recorded which). Some clones in this sample may be carry-over from other donors' samples. The chain has TRBV12-3 or TRBV12-4 and TRBJ2-7; D remains unclear. The CDR3 is CASSFGSAPYEQYF. The CDR3 DNA reads TGTGCCAGCAGTTTCGGGTCAGCCCCCTACGAGCAGTACTTC.